This T cell receptor (beta chain) was profiled in a study of blood T cell repertoires in COVID-19. Overall study context: Sites in the United States, Italy and Spain provided acute and convalescent COVID-19 samples.

The germline gives CDR1 SQVTM, CDR2 ANQGSEA. The V end was cut by 2 bases, the J end by 6 bases, with 20 bases between. The CDR3 is 15 residues long. In the study's own analysis: Cell counts per sample came from amplifying reference gene primers. Produced via immunoSEQ multiplex PCR; TCRdb's table is partial and in-frame only. Clonal size and the V and J genes are those of that table, whereas D and trimming came from the DNA. The sample consists of 250,000 to 350,000 clones, roughly nine tenths of them appearing once. The sequencing sample was made of peripheral blood. This receptor was identified in a woman in her forties or fifties who had recovered from COVID-19. This rearrangement joins TRBV29-1 to TRBJ2-7, with D possibly being TRBD2 (7 bases). This CDR3 reads CSVEFPVGRGIEQYF. The CDR3, as DNA: TGCAGCGTTGAATTTCCGGTTGGGAGGGGGATCGAGCAGTACTTC.